This T cell receptor (beta chain) was sequenced for a study of T cell responses to AZD1222 COVID-19 vaccine. Here immunoSEQ multiplex PCR was the method, and the copy in TCRdb shows in-frame clones only, minus some. The table records some 100,000 clones, roughly 90% of them present only once. Trimming took off 0 bases at V and 2 bases at J, with 11 bases between the two ends. Germline V gene lookup returns CDR1 MGHRA and CDR2 YSYEKL. The CDR3 covers 15 residues. The material sequenced was peripheral blood, taken on day 0 of AZD1222 vaccination. This chain connects TRBV4-1 to TRBJ2-7; D is tentatively TRBD1 or TRBD2 (5 bases each). The source is an adult in good health. This CDR3 is CASSQDRDLPYEQYF. The CDR3 bases are TGCGCCAGCAGCCAAGACCGGGACCTACCCTACGAGCAGTACTTC.